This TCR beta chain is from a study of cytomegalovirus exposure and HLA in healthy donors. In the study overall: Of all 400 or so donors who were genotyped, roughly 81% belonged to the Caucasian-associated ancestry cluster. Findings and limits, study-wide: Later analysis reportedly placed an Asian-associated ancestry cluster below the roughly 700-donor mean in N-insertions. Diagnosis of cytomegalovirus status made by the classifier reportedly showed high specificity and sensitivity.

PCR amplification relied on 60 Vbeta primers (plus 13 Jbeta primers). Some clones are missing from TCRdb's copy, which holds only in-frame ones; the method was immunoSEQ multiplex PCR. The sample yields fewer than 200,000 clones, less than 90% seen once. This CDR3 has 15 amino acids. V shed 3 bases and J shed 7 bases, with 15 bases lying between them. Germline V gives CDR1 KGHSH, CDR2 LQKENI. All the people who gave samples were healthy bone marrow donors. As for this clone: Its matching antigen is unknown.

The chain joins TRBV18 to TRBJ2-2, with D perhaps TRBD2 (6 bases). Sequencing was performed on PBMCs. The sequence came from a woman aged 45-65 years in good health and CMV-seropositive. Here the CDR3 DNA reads TGTGCCAGCTCACCCCAGGCGGGAACCGACGGGGAGCTGTTTTTT. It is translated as CASSPQAGTDGELFF. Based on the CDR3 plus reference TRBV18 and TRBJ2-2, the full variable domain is NAGVMQNPRHLVRRRGQEARLRCSPMKGHSHVYWYRQLPEEGLKFMVYLQKENIIDESGMPKERFSAEFPKEGPSILRIQQVVRGDSAAYFCASSPQAGTDGELFFGEGSRLTVL.